This T cell receptor (beta chain) was observed in a study of T cells in women clearing cervical HPV infection (dated by TCRdb to 2017 to 2018). Some background on the complete study: The cases were 25 to 30 women with histologically confirmed HPV16-related CIN3 or worse, and 2 of those women had invasive cancers. The 20 to 25 controls were women who cleared a single incident HPV16 infection within 12 months without developing precancer or cancer. Blood from cases was drawn at the visit where the lesion was first identified, while blood from controls was drawn once the infection was no longer detected. For cases, a median interval of 149 days, with an interquartile range of about 90 to 210 days, was observed between lesion detection and blood sampling. Since only a few of the women had HLA typing available, the possibility that HLA type was acting as a confounder could not be ruled out. Nested within Costa Rica's Guanacaste HPV Natural History Study, an exploratory proof-of-principle case-control study compared TCR repertoires across cervical HPV16 outcomes. Cases and controls were matched on year of sample collection and on age within five years. A median age of approximately 34 years was observed in cases versus 37 to 45 in controls, and no significant differences in baseline characteristics were found. The parent cohort enrolled some 10,000 women aged 18 or older in Guanacaste, Costa Rica, during about 1993 to 1994 and followed them for approximately 7 years. Five blinded duplicates per group were added as quality controls, giving 60 or so samples: 50 or so participants and 10 replicates. What the research found in general, with its limitations: Because of the cross-sectional design, the study could not determine whether the associations came before infection or resulted from infection, and neither effector/memory subsets nor HPV-specific T cells were isolated. Cases had lower TRBV6-7 relative abundance than controls (0.11% versus 0.16%; Bonferroni P = 0.0008). Because T-cell numbers per sample were unknown, differences in richness could reflect varying T-cell content rather than repertoire biology. Random forest classifiers combining richness and V gene abundances distinguished cases from controls with an estimated AUC of approximately 0.8. Significantly higher TCR repertoire richness was observed in CIN3+ cases than in controls across sequencing depths, whereas no difference in evenness was found.

Using the immunoSEQ assay, multiplex PCR amplified TCR beta CDR3 regions from an average of approximately 1,100 ng of genomic DNA per sample. To correct primer bias, the assay used a complete synthetic TCR repertoire to set an amplification baseline. The amplicons were sequenced on the Illumina platform. Per the source publication's procedure: Sequences were error-corrected by clustering with frequency ratios and a modified nearest-neighbor algorithm, then analyzed in the immunoSEQ Analyzer with IMGT gene definitions. At each rarefaction depth, TCR richness and evenness were averaged across 20 rarefaction repeats, and any sample with fewer sequences than the depth was left out. V, D and J gene relative abundances were compared between groups with Wilcoxon rank sum tests, applying FDR correction. Blinded duplicates gave an intraclass correlation of approximately 96% for TCR richness and an average of roughly 76% across 66 gene segments. Here the immuneACCESS table is served through TCRdb, limited to in-frame sequences with V and J called. Missing clones are a known gap in these copies; in checked studies unresolved V genes cover under half, and the rest lacks a known reason. V and J calls and clone size are given by that table; D and trimming were obtained from the DNA. The sample's clone listing holds tens of thousands of clones. Together, the top ten hold under 8.5% of the sample.

The germline V gene gives CDR1 as MGHRA and CDR2 as YSYEKL. Cut back by 2 bases and 2 bases, the V and J ends lie 9 bases apart. Taken from cysteine to phenylalanine, the CDR3 has 14 residues. Only the CDR3 bases that were read are kept: 33 of them, in frame from base 1. Every participant had a single incident cervical HPV16 infection, and women with prevalent HPV16 infections were excluded. Cervical HPV DNA was detected with MY09/MY11 PCR, and genotyping was done by dot-blot hybridization. Fifteen mL of heparinized blood were centrifuged, and the buffy coat was split into aliquots, frozen at -30 degrees C, and then kept at -80 degrees C. QIAGEN kits were used to extract genomic DNA from buffy coat specimens. About this clone itself: Its specific antigen is unknown. The read falls 3 residues short of the CDR3 end, and the missing part is taken from the germline J gene.

The sample consisted of blood buffy coat. The rearranged segments are TRBV4-1 and TRBJ1-2; the D gene cannot be resolved reliably. This sequence was found in a woman aged 18 to 75 with a cervical HPV16 infection that either progressed to CIN3+ or cleared (not recorded which). The CDR3 is CASSQSQANYGYTF. Incomplete CDR3 DNA: TGCGCCAGCAGCCAATCGCAGGCAAACTATGGC.